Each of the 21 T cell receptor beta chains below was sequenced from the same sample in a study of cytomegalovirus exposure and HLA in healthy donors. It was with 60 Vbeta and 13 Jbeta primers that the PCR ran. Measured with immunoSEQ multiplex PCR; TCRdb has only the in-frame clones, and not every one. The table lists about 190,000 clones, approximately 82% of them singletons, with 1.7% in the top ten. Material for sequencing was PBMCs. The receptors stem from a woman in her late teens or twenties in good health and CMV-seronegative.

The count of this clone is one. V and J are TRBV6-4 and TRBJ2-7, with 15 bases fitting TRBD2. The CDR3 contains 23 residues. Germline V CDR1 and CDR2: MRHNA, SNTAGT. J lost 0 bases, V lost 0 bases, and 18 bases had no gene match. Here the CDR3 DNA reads TGTGCCAGCAGTGACTCTAAGGGACTAGCGGGAGGCAAATCAAGACGGAGCTCCTACGAGCAGTACGTC. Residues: CASSDSKGLAGGKSRRSSYEQYV.

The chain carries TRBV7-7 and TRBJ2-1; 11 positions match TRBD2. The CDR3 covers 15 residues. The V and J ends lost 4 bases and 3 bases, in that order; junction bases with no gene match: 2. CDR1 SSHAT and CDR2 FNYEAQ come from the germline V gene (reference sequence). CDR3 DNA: TGTGCCAGCAGCTCTGGGACTAGCGGCTACAATGAGCAGTTCTTC. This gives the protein CASSSGTSGYNEQFF.

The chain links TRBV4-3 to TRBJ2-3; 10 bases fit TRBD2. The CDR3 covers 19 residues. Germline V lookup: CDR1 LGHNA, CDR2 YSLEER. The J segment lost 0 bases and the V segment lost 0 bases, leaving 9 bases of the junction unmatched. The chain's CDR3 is CASSQDLPGLASSTDTQYF. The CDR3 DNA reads TGCGCCAGCAGCCAAGATCTGCCGGGACTAGCGTCAAGCACAGATACGCAGTATTTT.

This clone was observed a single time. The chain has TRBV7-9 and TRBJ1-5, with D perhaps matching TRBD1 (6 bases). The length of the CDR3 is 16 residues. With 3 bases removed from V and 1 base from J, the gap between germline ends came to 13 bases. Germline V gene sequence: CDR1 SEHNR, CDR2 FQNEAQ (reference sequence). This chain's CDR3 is CASSFQGGGSNQPQHF. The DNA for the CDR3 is TGTGCCAGCAGCTTTCAGGGAGGGGGGAGCAATCAGCCCCAGCATTTT.

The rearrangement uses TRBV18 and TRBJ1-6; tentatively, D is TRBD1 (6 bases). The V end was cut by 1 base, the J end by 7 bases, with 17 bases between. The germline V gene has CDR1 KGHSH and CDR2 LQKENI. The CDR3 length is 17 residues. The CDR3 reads CASSPLVFLQGNSPLHF. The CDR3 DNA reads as TGTGCCAGCTCACCACTCGTCTTTCTCCAGGGGAATTCACCCCTCCACTTT.

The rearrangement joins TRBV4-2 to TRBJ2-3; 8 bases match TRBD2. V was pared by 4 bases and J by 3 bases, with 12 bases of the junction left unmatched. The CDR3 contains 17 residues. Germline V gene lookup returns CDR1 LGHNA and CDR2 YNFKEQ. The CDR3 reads CASSREWSSGMTDTQYF. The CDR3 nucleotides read TGTGCCAGCAGCCGAGAATGGAGTAGCGGGATGACAGATACGCAGTATTTT.

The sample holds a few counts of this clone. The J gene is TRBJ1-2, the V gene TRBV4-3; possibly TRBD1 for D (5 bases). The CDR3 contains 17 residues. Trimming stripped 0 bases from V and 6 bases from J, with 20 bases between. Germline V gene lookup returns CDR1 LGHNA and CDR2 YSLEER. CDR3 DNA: TGCGCCAGCAGCCAAGATTGGGCGGGGCCGAAGAGGGATGGCTACACCTTC. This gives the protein CASSQDWAGPKRDGYTF.

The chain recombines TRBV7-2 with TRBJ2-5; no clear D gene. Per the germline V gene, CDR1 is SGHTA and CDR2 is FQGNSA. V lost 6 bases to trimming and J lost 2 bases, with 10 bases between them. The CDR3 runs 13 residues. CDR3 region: CASSIQFQETQYF. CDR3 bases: TGTGCCAGCAGTATTCAGTTTCAAGAGACCCAGTACTTC.

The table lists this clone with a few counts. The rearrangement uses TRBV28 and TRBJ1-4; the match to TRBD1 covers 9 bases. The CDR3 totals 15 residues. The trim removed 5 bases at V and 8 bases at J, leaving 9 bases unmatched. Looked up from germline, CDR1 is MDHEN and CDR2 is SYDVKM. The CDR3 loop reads CASSRGDRAKEKLFF. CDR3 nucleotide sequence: TGTGCCAGCAGTCGCGGGGACAGGGCGAAAGAAAAACTGTTTTTT.

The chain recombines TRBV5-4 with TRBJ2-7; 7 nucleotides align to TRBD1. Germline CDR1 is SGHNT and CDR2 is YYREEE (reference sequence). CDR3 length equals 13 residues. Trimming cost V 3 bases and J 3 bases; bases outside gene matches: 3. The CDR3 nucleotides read TGTGCCAGCAGCTACCGGGACAGCTACGAGCAGTACGTC. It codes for CASSYRDSYEQYV.

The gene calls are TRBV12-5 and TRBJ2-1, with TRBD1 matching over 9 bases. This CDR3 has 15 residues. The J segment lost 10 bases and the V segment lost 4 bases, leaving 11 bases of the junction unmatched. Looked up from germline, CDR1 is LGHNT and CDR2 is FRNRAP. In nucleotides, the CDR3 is TGTGCTAGTGGTTCCGGGACAGGGCCCGTAGGAGAGCAGTTCTTC. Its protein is CASGSGTGPVGEQFF.

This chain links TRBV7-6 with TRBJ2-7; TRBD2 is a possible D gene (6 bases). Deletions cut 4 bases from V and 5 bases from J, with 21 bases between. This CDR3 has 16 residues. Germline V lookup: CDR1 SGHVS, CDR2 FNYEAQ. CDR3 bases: TGTGCCAGCAGCTGGCCTCCGGGACTGGGCGGAAACGAGCAGTACTTC. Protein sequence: CASSWPPGLGGNEQYF.

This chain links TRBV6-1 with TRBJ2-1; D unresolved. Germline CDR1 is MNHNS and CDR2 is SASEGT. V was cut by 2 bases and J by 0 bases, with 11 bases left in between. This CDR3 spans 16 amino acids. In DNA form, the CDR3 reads TGTGCCAGCAGTGAATCGCCGGTTGGCTCCTACAATGAGCAGTTCTTC. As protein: CASSESPVGSYNEQFF.

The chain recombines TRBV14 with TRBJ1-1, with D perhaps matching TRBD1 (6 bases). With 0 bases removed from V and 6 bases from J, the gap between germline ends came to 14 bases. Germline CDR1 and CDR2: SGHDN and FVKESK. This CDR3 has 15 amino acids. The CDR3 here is CASSQDRGAGAEAFF. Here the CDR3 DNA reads TGTGCCAGCAGCCAAGACCGGGGGGCGGGGGCTGAAGCTTTCTTT. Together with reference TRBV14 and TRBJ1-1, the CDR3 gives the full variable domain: EAGVTQFPSHSVIEKGQTVTLRCDPISGHDNLYWYRRVMGKEIKFLLHFVKESKQDESGMPNNRFLAERTGGTYSTLKVQPAELEDSGVYFCASSQDRGAGAEAFFGQGTRLTVV.

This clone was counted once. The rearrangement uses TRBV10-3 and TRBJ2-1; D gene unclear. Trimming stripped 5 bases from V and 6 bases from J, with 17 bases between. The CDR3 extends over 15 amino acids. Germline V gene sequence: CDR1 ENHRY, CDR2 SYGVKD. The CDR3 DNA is TGTGCCATCAGTTCTAGTGGCGTTTTAGGCAATGAGCAGTTCTTC. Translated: CAISSSGVLGNEQFF.

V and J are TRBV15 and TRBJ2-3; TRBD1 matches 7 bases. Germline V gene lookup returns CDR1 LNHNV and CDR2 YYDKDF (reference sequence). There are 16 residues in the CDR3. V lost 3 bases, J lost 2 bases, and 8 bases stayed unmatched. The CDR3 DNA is TGTGCCACCAGCAGGACGGACAGGCGATTCACAGATACGCAGTATTTT. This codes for CATSRTDRRFTDTQYF.

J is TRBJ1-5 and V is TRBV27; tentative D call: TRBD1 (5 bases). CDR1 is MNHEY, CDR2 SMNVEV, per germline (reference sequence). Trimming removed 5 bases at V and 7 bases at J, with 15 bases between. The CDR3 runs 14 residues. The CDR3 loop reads CASSTQGVVQPQHF. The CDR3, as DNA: TGTGCCAGCAGTACCCAGGGTGTCGTGCAGCCCCAGCATTTT.

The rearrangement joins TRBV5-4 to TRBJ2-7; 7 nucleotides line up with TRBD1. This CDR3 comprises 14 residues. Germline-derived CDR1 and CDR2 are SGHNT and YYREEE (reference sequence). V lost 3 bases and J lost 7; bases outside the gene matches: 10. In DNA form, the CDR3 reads TGTGCCAGCAGCTGGGACAGCCTTTCGAGAGAGCAGTACTTC. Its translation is CASSWDSLSREQYF.

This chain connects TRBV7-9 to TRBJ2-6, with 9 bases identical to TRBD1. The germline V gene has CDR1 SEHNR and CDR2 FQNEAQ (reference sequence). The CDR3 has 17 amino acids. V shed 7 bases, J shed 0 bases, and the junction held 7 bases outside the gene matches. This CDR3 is CASTMDRGLSGANVLTF. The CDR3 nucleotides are TGTGCCAGCACCATGGACAGGGGACTCTCTGGGGCCAACGTCCTGACTTTC.

The CDR3 spells CAISEWDSDGNTIYF. In DNA, the CDR3 is TGTGCCATCAGTGAATGGGACAGCGATGGAAACACCATATATTTT. The genes are TRBV10-3 and TRBJ1-3; 7 nucleotides match TRBD1. The ends lost 3 bases at V and 3 bases at J; junction bases unmatched: 5. This CDR3 region has 15 residues. The germline V gene encodes CDR1 ENHRY and CDR2 SYGVKD.

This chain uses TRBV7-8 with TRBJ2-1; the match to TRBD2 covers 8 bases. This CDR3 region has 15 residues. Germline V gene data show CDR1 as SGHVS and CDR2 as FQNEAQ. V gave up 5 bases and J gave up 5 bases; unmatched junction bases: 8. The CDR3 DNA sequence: TGTGCCAGCAGCCCGGTAGCGGGATCGAACAATGAGCAGTTCTTC. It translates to CASSPVAGSNNEQFF.